This TCR beta chain was recorded in a study of neurological immune-mediated disorders. The table lists this clonotype with many counts. TCRdb independently ran MiXCR on the 5' RACE reads; one entry per CDR3 protein. The profile shows about 55,000 distinct CDR3 sequences, less than 5% of them singletons. CDR3 length: 14 residues. The V end was cut by 5 bases, the J end by 2 bases, with 11 bases between. The germline gives CDR1 LNHNV, CDR2 YYDKDF (reference sequence). The sequencing input was PBMCs. This chain links TRBV15 with TRBJ2-3, with D perhaps TRBD1 (6 bases). The source is a man aged 45 to 65 with multiple sclerosis. CDR3 region: CATSVGAHTDTQYF. The CDR3 coding sequence is TGTGCCACCAGCGTGGGGGCCCACACAGATACGCAGTATTTT.